Reported below is one T cell receptor (beta chain). The antigen remains unidentified. CDR3 length: 11 residues. PCR was performed a second time for about 7 to 12 cycles using a sample-barcoded 5' primer and a J-beta primer mix. Each of the samples gave a minimum of 2.5 million paired-end reads that contained CDR3. TCRdb analysed the 5' RACE reads with MiXCR anew, one entry per CDR3 protein. Among 890,000 or so distinct CDR3 sequences listed, around 62% were seen once. The sample is drawn from a study of blood T cells in healthy people across ages. Points from the study as a whole: Diversity figures derived from one million T cells were judged to underestimate the true value.

The chain uses TRBV21-1 and TRBJ1-6. TRBV21-1 is a pseudogene segment. Sequenced sample: blood. This receptor was identified in a man aged 25 to 40 in good health. DNA for the CDR3: TGCGCCAGCATGAATTCAAGAGCCCTCCACTTT. Translated, it gives CASMNSRALHF.